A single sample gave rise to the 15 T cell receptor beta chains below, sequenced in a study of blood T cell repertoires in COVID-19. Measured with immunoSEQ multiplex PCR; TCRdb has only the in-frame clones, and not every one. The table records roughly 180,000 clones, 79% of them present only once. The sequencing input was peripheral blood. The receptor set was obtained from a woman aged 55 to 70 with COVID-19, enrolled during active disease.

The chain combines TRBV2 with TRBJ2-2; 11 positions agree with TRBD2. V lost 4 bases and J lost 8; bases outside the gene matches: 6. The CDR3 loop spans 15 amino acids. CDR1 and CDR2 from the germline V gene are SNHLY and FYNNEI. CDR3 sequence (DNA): TGTGCCAGCAGTGGTTCACTAGCGGGAGCAGGGGAGCTGTTTTTT. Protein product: CASSGSLAGAGELFF.

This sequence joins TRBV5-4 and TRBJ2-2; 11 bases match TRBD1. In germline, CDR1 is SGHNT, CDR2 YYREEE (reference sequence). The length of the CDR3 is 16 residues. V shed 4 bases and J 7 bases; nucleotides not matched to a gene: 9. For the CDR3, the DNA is TGTGCCAGCAGCGTCGTTGGGACAGGGGGAGGCGGGGAGCTGTTTTTT. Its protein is CASSVVGTGGGGELFF.

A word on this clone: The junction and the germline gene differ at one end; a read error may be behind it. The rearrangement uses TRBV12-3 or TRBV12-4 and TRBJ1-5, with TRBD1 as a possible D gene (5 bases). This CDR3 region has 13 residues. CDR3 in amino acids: CASRLGEGQPQHF. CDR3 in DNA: TGTGCCAGCAGGTTAGGGGAGGGTCAGCCCCAGCATTTT.

CDR3 sequence: CASSVAGQNNEQFF. In DNA, the CDR3 is TGTGCCAGCAGCGTTGCGGGACAGAACAATGAGCAGTTCTTC. The chain couples TRBV7-8 to TRBJ2-1, with D possibly matching TRBD1 (7 bases). The CDR3 loop spans 14 amino acids. V lost 5 bases, J lost 5 bases, and 13 bases lay in between. Germline CDR1 reads SGHVS; CDR2 reads FQNEAQ.

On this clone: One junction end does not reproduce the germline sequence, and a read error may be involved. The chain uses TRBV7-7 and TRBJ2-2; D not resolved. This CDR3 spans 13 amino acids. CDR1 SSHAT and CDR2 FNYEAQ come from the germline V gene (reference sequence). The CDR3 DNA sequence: TGTGCTAGCAGCCCAGACATGACCGGGGAGCTGTTTTTT. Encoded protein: CASSPDMTGELFF.

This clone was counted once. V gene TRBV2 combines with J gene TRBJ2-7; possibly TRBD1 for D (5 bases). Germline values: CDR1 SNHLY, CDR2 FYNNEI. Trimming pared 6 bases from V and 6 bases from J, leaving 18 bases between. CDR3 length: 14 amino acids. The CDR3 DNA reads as TGTGCCAGCAGCGCCACCAACGGACACGGCGAGCAGTACGTC. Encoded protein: CASSATNGHGEQYV.

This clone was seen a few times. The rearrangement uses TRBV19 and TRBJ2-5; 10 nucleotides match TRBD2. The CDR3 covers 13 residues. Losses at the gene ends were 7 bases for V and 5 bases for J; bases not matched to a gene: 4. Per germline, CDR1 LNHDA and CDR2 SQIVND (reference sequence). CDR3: CASNGLADETQYF. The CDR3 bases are TGTGCCAGTAATGGACTAGCGGACGAGACCCAGTACTTC.

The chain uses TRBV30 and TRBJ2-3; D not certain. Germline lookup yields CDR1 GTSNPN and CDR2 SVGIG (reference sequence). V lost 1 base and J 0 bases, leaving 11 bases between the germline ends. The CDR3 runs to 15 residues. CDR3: CAWSAQVTSTDTQYF. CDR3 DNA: TGTGCCTGGAGTGCCCAGGTAACTAGCACAGATACGCAGTATTTT.

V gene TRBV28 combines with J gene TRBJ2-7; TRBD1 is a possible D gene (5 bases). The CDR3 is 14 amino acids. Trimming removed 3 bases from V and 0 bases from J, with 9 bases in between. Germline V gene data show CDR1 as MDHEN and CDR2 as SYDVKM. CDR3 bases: TGTGCCAGCAGTTTGCTACAGGCCTCCTACGAGCAGTACTTC. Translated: CASSLLQASYEQYF.

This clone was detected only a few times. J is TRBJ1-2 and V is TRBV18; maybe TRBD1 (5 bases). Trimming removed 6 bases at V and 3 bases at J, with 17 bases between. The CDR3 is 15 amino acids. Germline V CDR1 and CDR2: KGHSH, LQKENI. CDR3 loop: CASSSSWQGDYGYTF. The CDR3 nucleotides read TGTGCCAGCTCTTCCTCATGGCAGGGCGACTATGGCTACACCTTC.

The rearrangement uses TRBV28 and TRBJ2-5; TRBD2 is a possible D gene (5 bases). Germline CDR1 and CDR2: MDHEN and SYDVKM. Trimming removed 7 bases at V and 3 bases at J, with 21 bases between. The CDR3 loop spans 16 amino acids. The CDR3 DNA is TGTGCCAGCACCCCTCGGCCCGGGAAAATCGAAGAGACCCAGTACTTC. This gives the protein CASTPRPGKIEETQYF.

CDR3 residues: CASSLSRRNEQFF. CDR3 DNA: TGTGCCAGCAGTTTGTCCAGGCGCAATGAGCAGTTCTTC. This sequence joins TRBV12-3 or TRBV12-4 and TRBJ2-1; no clear D. This CDR3 has 13 residues. V lost 3 bases to trimming and J lost 6 bases, with 9 bases between them.

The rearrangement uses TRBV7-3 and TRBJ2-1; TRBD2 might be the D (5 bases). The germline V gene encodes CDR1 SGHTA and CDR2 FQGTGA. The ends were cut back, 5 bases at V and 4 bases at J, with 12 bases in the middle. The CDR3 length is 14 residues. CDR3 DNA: TGTGCCAGCAGCCGCTCAGCGGATTACAATGAGCAGTTCTTC. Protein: CASSRSADYNEQFF.

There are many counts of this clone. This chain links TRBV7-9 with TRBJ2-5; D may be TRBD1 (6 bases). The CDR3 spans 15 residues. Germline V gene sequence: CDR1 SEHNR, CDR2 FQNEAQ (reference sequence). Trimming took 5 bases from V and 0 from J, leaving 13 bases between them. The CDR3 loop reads CASSPLGAYQETQYF. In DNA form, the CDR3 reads TGTGCCAGCAGCCCACTGGGGGCCTACCAAGAGACCCAGTACTTC.

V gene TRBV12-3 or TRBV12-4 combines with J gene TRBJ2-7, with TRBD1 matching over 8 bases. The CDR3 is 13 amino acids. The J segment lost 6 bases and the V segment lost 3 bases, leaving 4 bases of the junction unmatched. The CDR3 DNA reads TGTGCCAGCAGTTTGGGACAGGTGAGCGAGCAGTACTTC. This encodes CASSLGQVSEQYF.